This T cell receptor (beta chain) was observed in a study of T cell responses to AZD1222 COVID-19 vaccine. Sequencing used immunoSEQ multiplex PCR; TCRdb keeps in-frame clones, though not all of them. Among more than 150,000 clones listed, around nine tenths were seen once. The V end was cut by 3 bases, the J end by 0 bases, with 15 bases between. The CDR3 runs to 17 residues. Per the germline V gene, CDR1 is MNHEY and CDR2 is SMNVEV (reference sequence). The rearrangement uses TRBV27 and TRBJ2-1, with a possible D match to TRBD1 (6 bases). This receptor was taken from an adult who received the AZD1222 COVID-19 vaccine. Material: peripheral blood, obtained 28 days after the second AZD1222 dose. CDR3 in amino acids: CASSFRSGVSSYNEQFF. DNA of the CDR3: TGTGCCAGCAGTTTCCGATCAGGGGTGAGCTCCTACAATGAGCAGTTCTTC.